This TCR beta chain came from a study of blood T cell repertoires in COVID-19. Per germline, CDR1 SGHTS and CDR2 YDEGEE. The CDR3 totals 15 residues. Trimming removed 5 bases at V and 6 bases at J, with 21 bases between. Using immunoSEQ multiplex PCR, the repertoire was profiled, and TCRdb retains in-frame clones only, with some absent. The sample has roughly 410,000 clones, around 91% seen once; the top ten hold about 1.4%. The material sequenced was peripheral blood. J is TRBJ2-7 and V is TRBV5-8, with D possibly being TRBD2 (5 bases). This TCR was recovered from a woman in her 40s with COVID-19, enrolled during active disease. The CDR3 DNA is TGTGCCAGCAGGCGAGGACCGGGAATCGAGGTCGAGCAGTACTTC. It specifies CASRRGPGIEVEQYF. Filled out from reference TRBV5-8 and TRBJ2-7, the complete variable domain reads EAGVTQSPTHLIKTRGQQATLRCSPISGHTSVYWYQQALGLGLQFLLWYDEGEERNRGNFPPRFSGRQFPNYSSELNVNALELEDSALYLCASRRGPGIEVEQYFGPGTRLTVT.